This T cell receptor (beta chain) was found in a study of response to subunit inactivated influenza vaccine. The study's findings and limits: There was a suggestion from the authors that each seasonal influenza vaccination recruits few new T cells.

Germline loops: CDR1 SGHTA, CDR2 FQGNSA. The V end lost 1 base, the J end lost 10 bases, and 10 bases lay between the germline ends. This CDR3 contains 12 residues. This clonotype was found a few times. Its matching antigen is unknown. In TCRdb, the RT-PCR reads were re-called with MiXCR into one record per CDR3 protein. This repertoire shows about half a million distinct CDR3 sequences, roughly 9.8% found once; its top ten account for over 9.5%. Here the sequenced sample was PBMCs from blood, taken roughly 46 days after vaccination. This clonotype was sampled from a man between 45 and 60 years old who received an inactivated influenza vaccine. This sequence joins TRBV7-2 and TRBJ1-2; tentatively, D is TRBD1 (5 bases). Here the CDR3 DNA reads TGTGCCAGCAGCTTAGACGTTGGGGCCTACACCTTC. Translation: CASSLDVGAYTF.